This TCR beta chain originates from a study of T cells in Graves' hyperthyroidism and ophthalmopathy. Notes on the study in general: With a median lead of about six months before onset, the model predicted ophthalmopathy. Most expanded thyroid clonotypes above 0.001 also appeared in blood.

There were TCR beta CDR3 regions amplified from RNA transcripts. RT-PCR in the first round (using the HTBI primer set) targeted the TCR CDR3. TCRdb analysed the multiplex PCR reads with MiXCR anew, one entry per CDR3 protein. Among a few hundred thousand distinct CDR3 sequences listed, about 25% were seen once. Points on this clonotype: Its antigen is not identified.

Diagnoses were made from clinical symptoms, serum measures (thyroxine and TRAb), thyroid ultrasound and orbital computed tomography. Germline V gene sequence: CDR1 SGHDT, CDR2 YYEEEE. The J segment lost 0 bases and the V segment lost 0 bases, leaving 3 bases of the junction unmatched. CDR3 length: 16 residues. The chain links TRBV5-6 to TRBJ2-3; TRBD2 matches 8 bases. Material for sequencing was blood. The clonotype comes from a man aged 45-65 years with Graves' hyperthyroidism. The CDR3 DNA follows: TGTGCCAGCAGCTTGGACGCGGGAGGAAGCACAGATACGCAGTATTTT. As protein: CASSLDAGGSTDTQYF.